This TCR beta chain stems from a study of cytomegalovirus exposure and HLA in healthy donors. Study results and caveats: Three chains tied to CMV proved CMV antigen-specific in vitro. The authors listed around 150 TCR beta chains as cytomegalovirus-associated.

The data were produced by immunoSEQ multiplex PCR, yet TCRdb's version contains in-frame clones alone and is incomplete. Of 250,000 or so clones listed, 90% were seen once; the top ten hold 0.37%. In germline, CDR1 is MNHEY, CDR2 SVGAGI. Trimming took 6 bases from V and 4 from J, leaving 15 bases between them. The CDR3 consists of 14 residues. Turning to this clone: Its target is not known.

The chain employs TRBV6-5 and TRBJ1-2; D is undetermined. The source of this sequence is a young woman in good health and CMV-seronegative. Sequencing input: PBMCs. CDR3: CASRTDITSYGYTF. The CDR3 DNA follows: TGTGCCAGCAGAACTGACATCACAAGCTATGGCTACACCTTC.